A single sample gave rise to the 9 T cell receptor beta chains below, sequenced in a study of a mutant IDH1 vaccine in newly diagnosed glioma. These receptors' targets are unknown. Sequenced by immunoSEQ multiplex PCR; TCRdb stores in-frame clones only, minus some. The repertoire holds fewer than 75,000 clones, with approximately 84% as singletons. The time point: week 11, during vaccination. All doses held 300 ug of mutant IDH1 20-mer peptide, with topical imiquimod. The sequencing used PBMCs, collected from a glioma patient whose treatment included an IDH1 peptide vaccine. The source of these receptors is a woman in her forties or fifties with glioma.

The chain couples TRBV5-6 to TRBJ2-2; no clear D gene. This CDR3 is built from 14 residues. CDR1 is SGHDT and CDR2 is YYEEEE in the germline V gene. Trimming removed 2 bases at V and 5 bases at J, with 10 bases between. The CDR3 DNA reads as TGTGCCAGCAGCTTTGAAGACTGGACCGGGGAGCTGTTTTTT. Protein sequence: CASSFEDWTGELFF.

The rearrangement uses TRBV7-9 and TRBJ1-1; D remains ambiguous. There are 13 residues in the CDR3. CDR1 and CDR2 from the germline V gene are SEHNR and FQNEAQ (reference sequence). V was pared by 2 bases and J by 3 bases, with 7 bases between. The CDR3, as DNA: TGTGCCAGCAGCTTACGGGAGGACACTGAAGCTTTCTTT. It codes for CASSLREDTEAFF.

This clone appeared a single time. The chain combines TRBV9 with TRBJ2-3; 7 nucleotides line up with TRBD1. Germline CDR1 and CDR2: SGDLS and YYNGEE. The CDR3 covers 18 residues. V lost 3 bases to trimming and J lost 5 bases; unmatched junction nucleotides: 18. As DNA, the CDR3 is TGTGCCAGCAGCGATCAAGTACAACCCGGGACAGCTCAAGATACGCAGTATTTT. This gives the protein CASSDQVQPGTAQDTQYF.

This chain joins TRBV5-1 and TRBJ2-5, with 13 bases lining up with TRBD2. The trim removed 9 bases at V and 1 base at J, leaving 9 bases unmatched. From germline, CDR1 is SGHRS and CDR2 YFSETQ. The CDR3 sequence is 16 residues long. The CDR3 DNA sequence: TGCGCCACTCGAACTAGCGGGGGGGATAGCCAAGAGACCCAGTACTTC. Protein sequence: CATRTSGGDSQETQYF.

This chain uses TRBV2 with TRBJ2-7; D possibly matches TRBD1 or TRBD2 (5 bases each). Trimming removed 4 bases from V and 9 bases from J, with 10 bases in between. The CDR3 spans 11 residues. CDR1 and CDR2 from the germline V gene are SNHLY and FYNNEI. In nucleotides, the CDR3 is TGTGCCAGCAGTGCCCGGGGCGGGCAGTACTTC. Its protein product is CASSARGGQYF.

CDR3 nucleotides: TGTGCCAGCAGTTACTCGGCAGGGCGAGACGAGCAGTACTTC. Translation: CASSYSAGRDEQYF. The V call is TRBV6-5, the J call TRBJ2-7, with D possibly TRBD1 on 5 matching bases. CDR1 is MNHEY and CDR2 is SVGAGI in the germline V gene. The CDR3 is 14 amino acids. V shed 0 bases and J shed 5 bases, with 11 bases lying between them.

This chain joins TRBV7-3 and TRBJ1-4; D gene ambiguous. The CDR3 has 13 residues. From germline, CDR1 is SGHTA and CDR2 FQGTGA. The ends were cut back, 7 bases at V and 7 bases at J, with 13 bases in the middle. The CDR3 bases are TGTGCCAGCATCCAAGGAGTGGGTGAAAAACTGTTTTTT. This sequence encodes CASIQGVGEKLFF.

The genes are TRBV21-1 and TRBJ2-2; no DNA check was done on the table's D call, TRBD2. TRBV21-1 is listed as a pseudogene. This CDR3 comprises 20 residues. The CDR3 region is CASSKVESPSGGPHTGELFF. CDR3 nucleotides: TGTGCCAGCAGCAAAGTAGAGTCCCCTAGCGGGGGGCCCCACACCGGGGAGCTGTTTTTT.

This chain links TRBV2 with TRBJ2-7, with 7 positions matching TRBD2. The V gene end was trimmed by 5 bases and the J gene end by 0 bases; junction bases not matched to a gene: 7. The length of the CDR3 is 15 residues. CDR1 is SNHLY and CDR2 is FYNNEI in the germline V gene. The CDR3 loop is CASSISSGPSYEQYF. The CDR3 nucleotides read TGTGCCAGCAGTATATCTAGCGGACCCTCCTACGAGCAGTACTTC. Together with reference TRBV2 and TRBJ2-7, the CDR3 gives the full variable domain: EPEVTQTPSHQVTQMGQEVILRCVPISNHLYFYWYRQILGQKVEFLVSFYNNEISEKSEIFDDQFSVERPDGSNFTLKIRSTKLEDSAMYFCASSISSGPSYEQYFGPGTRLTVT.